These 19 T cell receptor beta chains share one sample of origin, sequenced in a study of CD8+ T cells in alopecia areata. Sample treatment: oral pan-JAK inhibitor, 5-10 mg twice daily. Extracted RNA was reverse transcribed into cDNA, the sequencing template. Profiling relied on immunoSEQ multiplex PCR, and the TCRdb table lists in-frame clones only, not all of them. In the table there are some 180,000 clones, 40% to 65% of which are singletons. This specimen was CD8+ T cells sorted from blood, taken at week 24, from a patient treated with tofacitinib. The receptors shown here come from a human donor with alopecia areata.

The rearrangement links TRBV5-1 to TRBJ1-1; D is unclear. The CDR3 totals 13 residues. The V end was cut by 0 bases, the J end by 1 base, with 4 bases between. Per germline, CDR1 SGHRS and CDR2 YFSETQ. The CDR3 bases are TGCGCCAGCAGCTTGGAGTCGAACACTGAAGCTTTCTTT. Residues: CASSLESNTEAFF.

The chain combines TRBV11-2 with TRBJ2-1; 10 bases line up with TRBD2. The CDR3 is 14 amino acids. The V segment lost 7 bases and the J segment 7 bases; nucleotides outside the gene matches: 7. Germline V gene data show CDR1 as SGHAT and CDR2 as FQNNGV. As DNA, the CDR3 is TGTGCCAGCACAAGCGGGGGGGCGCGTAATGAGCAGTTCTTC. Its translation: CASTSGGARNEQFF.

In its sample, this clone was seen a few times. The chain is built from TRBV5-6 and TRBJ2-1; weak D call: TRBD2 (6 bases). V lost 4 bases and J lost 8, with 10 bases in between. CDR3 length: 12 residues. The germline gives CDR1 SGHDT, CDR2 YYEEEE. CDR3 nucleotides: TGTGCCAGCAGCCAGTGGGGGGATGAGCAGTTCTTC. Translation: CASSQWGDEQFF. Variable domain in full (rest from reference TRBV5-6 and TRBJ2-1): DAGVTQSPTHLIKTRGQQVTLRCSPKSGHDTVSWYQQALGQGPQFIFQYYEEEERQRGNFPDRFSGHQFPNYSSELNVNALLLGDSALYLCASSQWGDEQFFGPGTRLTVL.

This clone was counted only a few times. The V and J genes are TRBV7-8 and TRBJ2-1, with 8 bases lining up with TRBD2. Germline CDR1 SGHVS, CDR2 FQNEAQ. CDR3 size: 14 residues. Trimming cost V 2 bases and J 8 bases; bases outside gene matches: 5. In DNA form, the CDR3 reads TGTGCCAGCAGCTTATCGGGGGGGCCCGATGAGCAGTTCTTC. Its protein is CASSLSGGPDEQFF.

The V gene is TRBV7-9, the J gene TRBJ1-1; 10 nucleotides match TRBD1. Germline CDR1 SEHNR, CDR2 FQNEAQ (reference sequence). J was trimmed by 4 bases and V by 6 bases; bases with no gene match: 11. There are 16 residues in the CDR3. CDR3 sequence: CASSPPGTGEITEAFF. CDR3 bases: TGTGCCAGCAGTCCGCCCGGGACAGGGGAAATCACTGAAGCTTTCTTT.

The chain combines TRBV30 with TRBJ2-1; TRBD2 aligns across 9 bases. Trimming took 6 bases from V and 7 from J; bases not matched to a gene: 13. The CDR3 consists of 15 residues. CDR1 and CDR2 (germline): GTSNPN, SVGIG (reference sequence). For the CDR3, the DNA is TGTGCCTGCGATCCCGGGACTAGCCTAGGGAATGAGCAGTTCTTC. Its translation: CACDPGTSLGNEQFF.

The chain recombines TRBV7-2 with TRBJ2-5, with D possibly matching TRBD2 (6 bases). Germline V gene lookup returns CDR1 SGHTA and CDR2 FQGNSA. The CDR3 extends over 14 amino acids. The V end lost 3 bases, the J end lost 2 bases, and 10 bases lay between the germline ends. CDR3 DNA sequence: TGTGCCAGCAGCTTCCCCCGGGAGCAAGAGACCCAGTACTTC. It codes for CASSFPREQETQYF.

This clone turned up a few times. V usage is TRBV9 and J usage is TRBJ2-3; 9 bases match TRBD2. The CDR3 extends over 15 amino acids. CDR1 and CDR2 from the germline V gene are SGDLS and YYNGEE. V dropped 4 bases and J dropped 0; count of bases not matched to a gene: 3. The CDR3 nucleotides read TGTGCCAGCAGCCTCGGGACTAGCAGCACAGATACGCAGTATTTT. It translates to CASSLGTSSTDTQYF. Full variable domain (outside the CDR3, taken from reference TRBV9 and TRBJ2-3): DSGVTQTPKHLITATGQRVTLRCSPRSGDLSVYWYQQSLDQGLQFLIQYYNGEERAKGNILERFSAQQFPDLHSELNLSSLELGDSALYFCASSLGTSSTDTQYFGPGTRLTVL.

The CDR3 DNA reads as TGTGCCAGCACCTACATGGGAGGGGACTATGGCTACACCTTC. Protein product: CASTYMGGDYGYTF. The J gene is TRBJ1-2, the V gene TRBV13, with D maybe TRBD1 (5 bases). The CDR3 contains 14 residues. V lost 7 bases to trimming and J lost 3 bases, with 15 bases between them. CDR1 PRHDT and CDR2 FYEKMQ come from the germline V gene (reference sequence).

The rearrangement joins TRBV7-7 to TRBJ2-2; 7 bases fit TRBD1. CDR1 and CDR2 (germline): SSHAT, FNYEAQ (reference sequence). This CDR3 has 14 residues. V was pared by 4 bases and J by 1 base, with 0 bases of the junction left unmatched. The CDR3 bases are TGTGCCAGCAGCTGGGACAGGAACACCGGGGAGCTGTTTTTT. Its translation: CASSWDRNTGELFF.

This chain joins TRBV6-6 and TRBJ2-7, with D possibly TRBD1 on 6 matching bases. The ends were cut back, 7 bases at V and 0 bases at J, with 13 bases in the middle. The CDR3 has 14 amino acids. From germline, CDR1 is MNHNY and CDR2 SVGAGI (reference sequence). CDR3 protein: CASTDPGHSYEQYF. The DNA for the CDR3 is TGTGCCAGCACTGACCCGGGACACTCCTACGAGCAGTACTTC.

The chain links TRBV9 to TRBJ1-5; unclear D gene. Germline V CDR1 and CDR2: SGDLS, YYNGEE. With 4 bases removed from V and 2 bases from J, the gap between germline ends came to 10 bases. This CDR3 has 14 residues. The chain's CDR3 is CASSSGRGNQPQHF. DNA for the CDR3: TGTGCCAGCAGCTCTGGTAGGGGCAATCAGCCCCAGCATTTT.

The gene calls are TRBV4-1 and TRBJ2-7, with D uncertain. CDR3 length equals 13 residues. Looked up from germline, CDR1 is MGHRA and CDR2 is YSYEKL. V was clipped by 2 bases and J by 5 bases, with 10 bases between them. CDR3 amino acids: CASSQFLLDEQYF. CDR3 in DNA: TGCGCCAGCAGCCAATTTTTGCTAGACGAGCAGTACTTC.

In its sample, this clone was seen a few times. The V and J genes are TRBV29-1 and TRBJ2-1, with 7 bases fitting TRBD1. In germline, CDR1 is SQVTM, CDR2 ANQGSEA. This CDR3 comprises 13 residues. The junction had 7 bases not matched to a gene; V was cut back by 2 bases and J by 9 bases. CDR3 sequence (DNA): TGCAGCGTTGAACAGGGGGTGACCAGTGAGCAGTTCTTC. Translation: CSVEQGVTSEQFF.

The genes are TRBV29-1 and TRBJ2-3; D is unresolved. The CDR3 length is 14 residues. The V gene's germline CDR1 is SQVTM and CDR2 ANQGSEA. Trimming took 8 bases from V and 1 from J, leaving 16 bases between them. CDR3 DNA: TGCAGCTCAAAGGAGACCCCTGGCACAGATACGCAGTATTTT. Protein: CSSKETPGTDTQYF.

The V call is TRBV11-2, the J call TRBJ1-3; 7 bases are shared with TRBD1. Losses at the gene ends were 3 bases for V and 2 bases for J; bases not matched to a gene: 4. The V gene's germline CDR1 is SGHAT and CDR2 FQNNGV. CDR3 length: 15 amino acids. CDR3 coding DNA: TGTGCCAGCAGCTTGTCCGACAGGGCTGGAAACACCATATATTTT. This gives the protein CASSLSDRAGNTIYF.

This clone has a handful of counts. The chain joins TRBV7-9 to TRBJ2-1; D uncertain. Germline-derived CDR1 and CDR2 are SEHNR and FQNEAQ (reference sequence). This CDR3 has 14 amino acids. V lost 5 bases, J lost 3 bases, and 11 bases lay in between. CDR3 DNA: TGTGCCAGCAGCGAAAGCCCCTACTACAATGAGCAGTTCTTC. Translation: CASSESPYYNEQFF.

CDR3 residues: CASSQGFVDNEQFF. The CDR3 DNA reads TGCGCCAGCAGCCAAGGGTTCGTGGACAATGAGCAGTTCTTC. V is TRBV4-3 and J is TRBJ2-1; D is unresolved. Per the germline V gene, CDR1 is LGHNA and CDR2 is YSLEER. Trimming removed 1 base from V and 5 bases from J, with 9 bases in between. This CDR3 contains 14 residues.

The chain recombines TRBV4-1 with TRBJ1-5; D gene ambiguous. The CDR3 totals 14 residues. V was clipped by 1 base and J by 5 bases, with 9 bases between them. Germline V lookup: CDR1 MGHRA, CDR2 YSYEKL. Here the CDR3 reads CASSQVMGDQPQHF. The CDR3 DNA reads TGCGCCAGCAGCCAAGTAATGGGAGATCAGCCCCAGCATTTT.